These 4 T cell receptor beta chains share one sample of origin, sequenced in a study of blood T cell repertoires in COVID-19. Sequencing used immunoSEQ multiplex PCR; TCRdb keeps in-frame clones, though not all of them. This table holds 170,000 or so clones, over 90% found once. The material sequenced was peripheral blood. The receptors shown here come from a man aged 50 or older with acute or convalescent COVID-19.

This clone was seen a few times. The V call is TRBV6-5, the J call TRBJ1-3; D is ambiguous. The germline V gene encodes CDR1 MNHEY and CDR2 SVGAGI. The CDR3 extends over 15 amino acids. With 6 bases removed from V and 5 bases from J, the gap between germline ends came to 17 bases. CDR3 sequence reads: CASSPSGGTRNTIYF. The CDR3, as DNA: TGTGCCAGCAGCCCCAGCGGTGGTACAAGAAACACCATATATTTT.

The chain links TRBV29-1 to TRBJ2-1; D is perhaps TRBD1 (5 bases). The CDR3 has 13 residues. V lost 0 bases, J lost 9 bases, and 12 bases lay in between. Germline V gene data show CDR1 as SQVTM and CDR2 as ANQGSEA. In DNA, the CDR3 is TGCAGCGTTGAAGATCCAGGGCGACCTGAGCAGTTCTTC. Its translation: CSVEDPGRPEQFF.

The chain combines TRBV5-1 with TRBJ2-5, with a tentative D call TRBD1 (6 bases). Germline CDR1 reads SGHRS; CDR2 reads YFSETQ. The CDR3 is 15 residues long. V was pared by 4 bases and J by 1 base, with 14 bases between. The CDR3 loop reads CASSLTGLPQETQYF. The CDR3 nucleotides are TGCGCCAGCAGCCTCACAGGGCTCCCCCAAGAGACCCAGTACTTC.

This chain connects TRBV7-2 to TRBJ2-1; TRBD2 matches at 8 bases. The CDR3 extends over 16 amino acids. After removal of 7 bases from V and 5 bases from J, the junction contained 13 bases not matched to a gene. Germline-derived CDR1 and CDR2 are SGHTA and FQGNSA. CDR3 sequence (DNA): TGTGCCAGCACCGAGGGGCCGGCGGGGGGCCACAATGAGCAGTTCTTC. Its protein product is CASTEGPAGGHNEQFF.